This T cell receptor beta chain was found in a study of T cell changes during pregnancy in multiple sclerosis. Assay: immunoSEQ multiplex PCR; the TCRdb copy retains only in-frame clones and omits some. The table shows more than 65,000 clones, with about 93% occurring only once. The receptor's source is a female donor with multiple sclerosis, enrolled in a pregnancy study. The sequencing used peripheral blood, collected in the first trimester of pregnancy.

The CDR3 nucleotides are TGTGCCAGCAGCTTGGCTCACAGGGGTGCATTGAACACTGAAGCTTTCTTT. Residues: CASSLAHRGALNTEAFF. The rearrangement uses TRBV5-4 and TRBJ1-1; 7 nucleotides line up with TRBD1. The CDR3 spans 17 residues. Germline-derived CDR1 and CDR2 are SGHNT and YYREEE (reference sequence). The ends lost 0 bases at V and 0 bases at J; junction bases unmatched: 8.